These T cell receptor beta chains were read from a single sample in a study of identical twins. One entry per CDR3 protein results from TCRdb running MiXCR on the 5' RACE reads. The sample consists of around 510,000 distinct CDR3 sequences, 14% of them appearing once. The sample also formed part of further work on yellow fever vaccine responses in identical twins.

The sample was CD4+ T cells sorted from blood. The receptors shown here come from a woman aged 18-29 years in good health. Each CDR3 is given with its conserved first and last residue. Each record gives: CDR3 length, clone size, D gene, J gene, V gene, CDR3 protein, CDR3 DNA. D genes are given only for firm matches. Rows may omit the clone size; those that give it use once, few, many or a size class.

>14|few|-|TRBJ1-5|TRBV28
CAHGEGRGNQPQHF
TGTGCCCACGGGGAGGGGCGAGGCAATCAGCCCCAGCATTTT
>11|few|-|TRBJ2-4|TRBV29-1
CSVVGRNIQYF
TGCAGCGTTGTCGGACGAAACATTCAGTACTTC
>15|-|TRBD2|TRBJ2-2|TRBV4-1
CASSRGGSIPGELFF
TGCGCCAGCAGCCGGGGCGGGAGTATCCCCGGGGAGCTGTTTTTT
>16|many|TRBD1|TRBJ2-1|TRBV7-2
CASSLVTGTGYNEQFF
TGTGCCAGCAGCTTAGTAACCGGGACAGGGTACAATGAGCAGTTCTTC
>15|-|-|TRBJ2-1|TRBV12-3/TRBV12-4
CASSRSLQGRDEQFF
TGTGCCAGCAGTCGGAGCTTACAGGGACGAGATGAGCAGTTCTTC
>16|few|TRBD1|TRBJ2-3|TRBV7-9
CASSYPGTGKTDTQYF
TGTGCCAGCAGCTACCCCGGGACAGGAAAAACAGATACGCAGTATTTT
>16|few|TRBD1|TRBJ2-3|TRBV5-1
CASSLQKTGSTDTQYF
TGCGCCAGCAGCTTACAAAAGACAGGGAGCACAGATACGCAGTATTTT
>12|-|-|TRBJ2-7|TRBV30
CAWRDSGYEQYF
TGTGCCTGGAGAGACTCCGGCTACGAGCAGTACTTC
>15|many|-|TRBJ2-7|TRBV3-1
CASTQSWDPPYEQYF
TGTGCCAGCACCCAAAGTTGGGATCCGCCGTACGAGCAGTACTTC
>16|-|TRBD2|TRBJ2-1|TRBV20-1
CSASPGTNRAYNEQFF
TGCAGTGCTAGCCCCGGGACTAATAGGGCCTACAATGAGCAGTTCTTC
>15|many|-|TRBJ2-5|TRBV5-1
CASSMGAGSQETQYF
TGCGCCAGCAGCATGGGTGCAGGATCTCAAGAGACCCAGTACTTC